This passage covers 19 T cell receptor beta chains from one sample sequenced in a study of T cell repertoires in cytomegalovirus infection. One entry per CDR3 protein results from TCRdb running MiXCR on the reads. The table shows approximately 910,000 distinct CDR3 sequences, with around 30% occurring only once. Their antigens are not known. Sequencing used cultured CD8+ T cells from PBMCs, obtained from culture after CMV antigen stimulation. The receptors stem from a human donor in good health (CMV status not recorded). Some clones in this sample may be carry-over from other donors' samples.

The V gene is TRBV27, the J gene TRBJ1-6, with D perhaps TRBD1 (5 bases). This CDR3 has 15 amino acids. V was clipped by 7 bases and J by 8 bases, with 18 bases between them. Germline V gene data show CDR1 as MNHEY and CDR2 as SMNVEV (reference sequence). DNA for the CDR3: TGTGCCAGCATCCCACTCGGGGCGAAAGATTCACCCCTCCACTTT. It codes for CASIPLGAKDSPLHF.

V gene TRBV11-2 combines with J gene TRBJ1-1; no clear D gene. This CDR3 is 16 amino acids long. Germline V gives CDR1 SGHAT, CDR2 FQNNGV. Between the trimmed V and J ends, which lost 4 bases and 1 base, there was a span of 16 bases. The chain's CDR3 is CASSYGFGGENTEAFF. CDR3 DNA: TGTGCCAGCAGCTATGGTTTCGGAGGAGAGAACACTGAAGCTTTCTTT.

This clonotype has only a few counts. The chain couples TRBV27 to TRBJ2-3; 7 bases are a match to TRBD1. CDR3 length: 16 residues. The germline CDR1 and CDR2 sequences are MNHEY and SMNVEV (reference sequence). V dropped 8 bases and J dropped 2; count of bases not matched to a gene: 13. In DNA, the CDR3 is TGTGCCAGCGCCTTTAAGGGGGCACGGAACACAGATACGCAGTATTTT. Translating it yields CASAFKGARNTDTQYF.

This clonotype was seen only a few times. This CDR3 is CSASETADYEQYF. As DNA, the CDR3 is TGCAGTGCTAGCGAGACAGCAGACTACGAGCAGTACTTC. The chain uses TRBV20-1 and TRBJ2-7; TRBD1 might be the D (5 bases). The CDR3 runs to 13 residues. Germline CDR1 reads DFQATT; CDR2 reads SNEGSKA (reference sequence). The V and J ends lost 3 bases and 3 bases respectively, with 12 bases between them.

In this sample, this clonotype turned up many times. The J gene is TRBJ2-7, the V gene TRBV7-6, with D unclear. V lost 5 bases, J lost 7 bases, and 12 bases lay in between. Germline CDR1 is SGHVS and CDR2 is FNYEAQ. CDR3 size: 12 residues. CDR3 in DNA: TGTGCCAGCAGCGTTGGAGCCGAGGAGCAGTACGTC. This encodes CASSVGAEEQYV.

This clonotype has just a few counts. The V and J genes are TRBV14 and TRBJ1-4; no reliable D call. The V gene lost 0 bases and the J gene lost 7 bases, with 12 bases spanning the gap. The length of the CDR3 is 15 residues. Germline V gene lookup returns CDR1 SGHDN and CDR2 FVKESK. The CDR3 region has the DNA TGTGCCAGCAGCCAAGATTGGCATGGGAGTGAAAAACTGTTTTTT. Translating it yields CASSQDWHGSEKLFF.

This chain joins TRBV27 and TRBJ2-5; 8 bases are shared with TRBD1. CDR3 length: 16 residues. V lost 4 bases to trimming and J lost 6 bases; unmatched junction nucleotides: 13. CDR1 is MNHEY and CDR2 is SMNVEV in the germline V gene (reference sequence). The CDR3 reads CASSSPIRQGLQTQYF. CDR3 DNA sequence: TGTGCCAGCAGTTCCCCAATCAGACAGGGGTTGCAGACCCAGTACTTC.

V gene TRBV27 combines with J gene TRBJ1-2, with unresolved D. CDR3 length equals 13 residues. Germline V gene lookup returns CDR1 MNHEY and CDR2 SMNVEV (reference sequence). V was shortened by 5 bases and J by 8 bases, with 15 bases between the two germline ends. CDR3 protein: CASSDVPREGYTF. The DNA of the CDR3 is TGTGCCAGCAGTGATGTCCCCCGGGAAGGCTACACCTTC.

The V and J genes are TRBV9 and TRBJ2-7, with 10 bases identical to TRBD1. Germline V gives CDR1 SGDLS, CDR2 YYNGEE. There are 14 residues in the CDR3. Germline trimming cut 2 bases from V and 3 bases from J; bases unmatched to any gene: 2. In DNA form, the CDR3 reads TGTGCCAGCAGCGTCCGGACAGGGGGCTACGAGCAGTACTTC. It translates to CASSVRTGGYEQYF.

The chain uses TRBV5-6 and TRBJ2-3; TRBD1 agrees at 10 bases. Germline trimming cut 3 bases from V and 2 bases from J; bases unmatched to any gene: 3. This CDR3 is built from 15 residues. In germline, CDR1 is SGHDT, CDR2 YYEEEE. The CDR3 region has the DNA TGTGCCAGCAGCTGGGACAGGGGATTCACAGATACGCAGTATTTT. This gives the protein CASSWDRGFTDTQYF.

The chain employs TRBV5-1 and TRBJ2-1; D gene ambiguous. V was pared by 3 bases and J by 7 bases, with 11 bases between. The germline V gene encodes CDR1 SGHRS and CDR2 YFSETQ. The CDR3 loop spans 13 amino acids. CDR3 in amino acids: CASSSGQPNEQFF. CDR3 DNA: TGCGCCAGCAGCTCCGGGCAGCCTAATGAGCAGTTCTTC.

With respect to this clonotype: With a much larger clone just one base away, this may be a read error. V gene TRBV12-5 combines with J gene TRBJ2-4; TRBD1 or TRBD2 may be the D gene (5 bases each). Germline V lookup: CDR1 LGHNT, CDR2 FRNRAP. Trimming removed 4 bases at V and 5 bases at J, with 15 bases between. CDR3 size: 15 residues. CDR3 coding DNA: TGTGCTAGTGGTTGGACGGGGCACCCCCAAAACATTCAGTACTTC. Amino acids: CASGWTGHPQNIQYF.

This clonotype showed up many times. The V call is TRBV7-6, the J call TRBJ2-1; D not resolved. Trimming pared 2 bases from V and 4 bases from J, leaving 3 bases between. Germline loops: CDR1 SGHVS, CDR2 FNYEAQ. The CDR3 sequence is 12 residues long. The CDR3 DNA reads TGTGCCAGCAGCTTAATATACAATGAGCAGTTCTTC. This translates into CASSLIYNEQFF.

This clonotype was counted ten times or more. The chain links TRBV7-8 to TRBJ2-2; TRBD1 matches 8 bases. CDR1 SGHVS and CDR2 FQNEAQ come from the germline V gene. The CDR3 extends over 14 amino acids. Losses at the gene ends were 10 bases for V and 5 bases for J; bases not matched to a gene: 9. CDR3 sequence reads: CAIPKGQGTGELFF. DNA of the CDR3: TGTGCCATACCAAAAGGACAGGGAACCGGGGAGCTGTTTTTT.

This clonotype was counted at least ten times. The chain employs TRBV7-8 and TRBJ2-7; 9 bases align to TRBD1. Germline CDR1 reads SGHVS; CDR2 reads FQNEAQ. The CDR3 sequence is 18 residues long. The V gene end was trimmed by 3 bases and the J gene end by 5 bases; junction bases not matched to a gene: 17. CDR3 in amino acids: CASSFNSAAGTGFHEQYV. The CDR3 bases are TGTGCCAGCAGCTTCAACTCAGCGGCGGGGACAGGGTTCCACGAGCAGTACGTC.

This chain joins TRBV12-3 or TRBV12-4 and TRBJ1-1; D uncertain. V lost 6 bases and J 8 bases, leaving 19 bases between the germline ends. CDR3 length: 14 residues. In DNA form, the CDR3 reads TGTGCCAGCAGCCGAGGGTTCGGGGAGGAGGAAGCTTTCTTT. Amino acid sequence: CASSRGFGEEEAFF.

This clonotype was seen a handful of times. The J gene is TRBJ2-3, the V gene TRBV6-2 or TRBV6-3; 9 bases fit TRBD2. CDR3 length: 16 residues. V was pared by 2 bases and J by 5 bases, with 8 bases of the junction left unmatched. CDR1 and CDR2 from the germline V gene are MNHEY and SVGEGT. Here the CDR3 reads CASSYLRRGGQDTQYF. The CDR3 region has the DNA TGTGCCAGCAGTTACCTAAGGCGGGGGGGCCAAGATACGCAGTATTTT.

The chain couples TRBV6-2 or TRBV6-3 to TRBJ2-1, with TRBD2 matching 14 bases. The CDR3 is made up of 18 amino acids. Per germline, CDR1 MNHEY and CDR2 SVGEGT. The trim removed 5 bases at V and 2 bases at J, leaving 8 bases unmatched. CDR3 coding DNA: TGTGCCAGCAGTGACGGGACTAGCGGGGGCCCAGCCTACAATGAGCAGTTCTTC. Amino acid sequence: CASSDGTSGGPAYNEQFF.

The J gene is TRBJ2-3, the V gene TRBV4-3; TRBD2 aligns across 14 bases. The germline CDR1 and CDR2 sequences are LGHNA and YSLEER. Losses at the gene ends were 3 bases for V and 6 bases for J; bases not matched to a gene: 11. The CDR3 consists of 18 residues. The CDR3 loop reads CASSHPRTSGGNVDTQYF. CDR3 DNA sequence: TGCGCCAGCAGCCATCCCCGGACTAGCGGGGGGAACGTGGATACGCAGTATTTT.